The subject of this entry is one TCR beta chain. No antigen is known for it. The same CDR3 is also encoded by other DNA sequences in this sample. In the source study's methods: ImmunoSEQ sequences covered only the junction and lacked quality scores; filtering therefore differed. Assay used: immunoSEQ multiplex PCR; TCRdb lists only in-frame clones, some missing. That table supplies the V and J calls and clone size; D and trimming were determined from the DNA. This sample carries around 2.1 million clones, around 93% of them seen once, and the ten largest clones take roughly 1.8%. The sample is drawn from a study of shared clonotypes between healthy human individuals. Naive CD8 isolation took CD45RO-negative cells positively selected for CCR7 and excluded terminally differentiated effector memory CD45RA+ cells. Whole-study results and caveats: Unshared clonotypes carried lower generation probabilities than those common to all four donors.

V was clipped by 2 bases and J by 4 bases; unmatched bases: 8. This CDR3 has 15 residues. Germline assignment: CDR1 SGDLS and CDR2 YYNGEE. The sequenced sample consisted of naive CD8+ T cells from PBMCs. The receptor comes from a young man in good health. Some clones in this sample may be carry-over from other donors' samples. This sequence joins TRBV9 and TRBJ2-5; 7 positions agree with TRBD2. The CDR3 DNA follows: TGTGCCAGCAGCGTTGTAGGTTCGGGAGGAGAGACCCAGTACTTC. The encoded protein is CASSVVGSGGETQYF.